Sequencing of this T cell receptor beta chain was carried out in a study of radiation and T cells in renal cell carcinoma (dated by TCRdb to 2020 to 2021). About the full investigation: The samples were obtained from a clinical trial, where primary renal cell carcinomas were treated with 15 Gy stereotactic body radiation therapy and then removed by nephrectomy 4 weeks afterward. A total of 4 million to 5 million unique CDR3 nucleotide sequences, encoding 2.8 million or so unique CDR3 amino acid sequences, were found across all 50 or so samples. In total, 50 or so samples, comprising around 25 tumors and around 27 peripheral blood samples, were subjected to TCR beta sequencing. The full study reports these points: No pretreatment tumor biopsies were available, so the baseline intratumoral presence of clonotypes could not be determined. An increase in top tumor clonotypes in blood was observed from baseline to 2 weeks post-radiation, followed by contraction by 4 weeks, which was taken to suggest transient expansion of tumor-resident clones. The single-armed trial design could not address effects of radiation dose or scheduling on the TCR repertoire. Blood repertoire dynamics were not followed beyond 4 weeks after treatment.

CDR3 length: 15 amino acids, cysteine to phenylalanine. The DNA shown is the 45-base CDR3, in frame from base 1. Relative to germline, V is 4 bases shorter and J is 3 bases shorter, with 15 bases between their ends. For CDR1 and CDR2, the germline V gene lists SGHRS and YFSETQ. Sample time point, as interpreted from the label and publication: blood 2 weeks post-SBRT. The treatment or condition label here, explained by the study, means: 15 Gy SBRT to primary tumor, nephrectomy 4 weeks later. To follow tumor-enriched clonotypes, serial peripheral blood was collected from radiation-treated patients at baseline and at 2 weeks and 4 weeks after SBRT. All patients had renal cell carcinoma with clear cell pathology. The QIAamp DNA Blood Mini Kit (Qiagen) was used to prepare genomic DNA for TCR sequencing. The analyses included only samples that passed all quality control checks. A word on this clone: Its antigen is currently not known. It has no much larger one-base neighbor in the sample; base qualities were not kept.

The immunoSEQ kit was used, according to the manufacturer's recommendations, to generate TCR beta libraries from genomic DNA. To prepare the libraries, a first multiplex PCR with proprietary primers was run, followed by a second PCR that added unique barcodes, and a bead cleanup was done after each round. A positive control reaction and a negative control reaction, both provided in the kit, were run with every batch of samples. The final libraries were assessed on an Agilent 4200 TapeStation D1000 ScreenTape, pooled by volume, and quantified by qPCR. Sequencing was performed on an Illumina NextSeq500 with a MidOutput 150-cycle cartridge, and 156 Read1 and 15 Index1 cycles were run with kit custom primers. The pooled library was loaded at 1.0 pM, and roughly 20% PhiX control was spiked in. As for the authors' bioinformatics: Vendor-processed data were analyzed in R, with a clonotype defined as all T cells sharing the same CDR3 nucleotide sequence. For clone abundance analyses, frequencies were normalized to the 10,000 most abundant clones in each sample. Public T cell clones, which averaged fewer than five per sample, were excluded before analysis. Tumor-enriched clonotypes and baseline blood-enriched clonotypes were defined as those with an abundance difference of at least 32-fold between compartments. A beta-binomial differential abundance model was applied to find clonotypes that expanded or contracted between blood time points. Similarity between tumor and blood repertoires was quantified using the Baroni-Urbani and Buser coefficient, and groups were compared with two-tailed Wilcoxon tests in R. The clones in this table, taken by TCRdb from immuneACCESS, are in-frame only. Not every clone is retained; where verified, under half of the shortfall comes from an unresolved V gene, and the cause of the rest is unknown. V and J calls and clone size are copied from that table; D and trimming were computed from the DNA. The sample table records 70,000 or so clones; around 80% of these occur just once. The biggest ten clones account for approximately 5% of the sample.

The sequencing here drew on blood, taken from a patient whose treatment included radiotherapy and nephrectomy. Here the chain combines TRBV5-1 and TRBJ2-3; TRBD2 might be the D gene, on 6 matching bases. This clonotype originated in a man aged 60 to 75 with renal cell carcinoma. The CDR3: CASSLSGTETDTQYF. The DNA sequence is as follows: TGCGCCAGCAGCCTTTCCGGGACTGAAACAGATACGCAGTATTTT.